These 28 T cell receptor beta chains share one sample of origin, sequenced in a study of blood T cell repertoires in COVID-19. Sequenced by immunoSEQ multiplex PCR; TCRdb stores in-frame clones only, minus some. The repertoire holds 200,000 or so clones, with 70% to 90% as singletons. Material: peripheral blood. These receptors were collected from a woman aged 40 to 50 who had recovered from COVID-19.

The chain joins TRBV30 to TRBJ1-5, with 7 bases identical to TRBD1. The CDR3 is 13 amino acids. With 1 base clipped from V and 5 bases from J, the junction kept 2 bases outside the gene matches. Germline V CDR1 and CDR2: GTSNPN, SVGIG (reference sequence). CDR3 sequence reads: CAWSAQGDQPQHF. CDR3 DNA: TGTGCCTGGAGTGCCCAGGGGGATCAGCCCCAGCATTTT.

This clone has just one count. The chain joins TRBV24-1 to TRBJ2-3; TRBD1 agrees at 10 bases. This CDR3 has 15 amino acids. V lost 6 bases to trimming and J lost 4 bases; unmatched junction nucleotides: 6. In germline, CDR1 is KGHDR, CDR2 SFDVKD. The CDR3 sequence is CATSQTGGGSDTQYF. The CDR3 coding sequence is TGTGCCACCAGTCAGACAGGGGGCGGTTCAGATACGCAGTATTTT.

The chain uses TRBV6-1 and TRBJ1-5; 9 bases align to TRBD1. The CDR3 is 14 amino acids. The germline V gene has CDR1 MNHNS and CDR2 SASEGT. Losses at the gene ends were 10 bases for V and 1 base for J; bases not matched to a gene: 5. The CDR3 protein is CATGTGLSNQPQHF. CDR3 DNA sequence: TGTGCCACCGGGACAGGGCTCAGCAATCAGCCCCAGCATTTT.

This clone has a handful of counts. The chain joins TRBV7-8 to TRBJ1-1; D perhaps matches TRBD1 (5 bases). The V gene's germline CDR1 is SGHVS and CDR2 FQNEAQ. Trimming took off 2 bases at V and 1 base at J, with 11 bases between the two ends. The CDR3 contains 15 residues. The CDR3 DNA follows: TGTGCCAGCAGCTTAAGGCCTGGGGCGAACACTGAAGCTTTCTTT. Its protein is CASSLRPGANTEAFF.

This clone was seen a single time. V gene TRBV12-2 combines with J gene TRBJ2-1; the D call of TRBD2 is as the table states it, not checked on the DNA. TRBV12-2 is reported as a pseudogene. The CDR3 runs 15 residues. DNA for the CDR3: TGTGCAAGTCGCTTAGTCCGGAGCTCCTACAATGAGCAGTTCTTC. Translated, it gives CASRLVRSSYNEQFF.

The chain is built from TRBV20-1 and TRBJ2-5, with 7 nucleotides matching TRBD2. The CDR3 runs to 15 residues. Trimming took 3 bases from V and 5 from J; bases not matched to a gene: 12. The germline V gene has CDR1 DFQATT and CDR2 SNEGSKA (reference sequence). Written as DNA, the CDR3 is TGCAGTGCTAGTATAGCGGGTCCCTGGGGGGAGACCCAGTACTTC. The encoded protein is CSASIAGPWGETQYF.

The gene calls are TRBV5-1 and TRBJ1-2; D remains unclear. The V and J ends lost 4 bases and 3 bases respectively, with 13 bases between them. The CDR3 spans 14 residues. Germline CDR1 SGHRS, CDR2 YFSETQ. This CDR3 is CASSTGSGDYGYTF. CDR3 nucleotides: TGCGCCAGCAGCACCGGGTCCGGGGACTATGGCTACACCTTC.

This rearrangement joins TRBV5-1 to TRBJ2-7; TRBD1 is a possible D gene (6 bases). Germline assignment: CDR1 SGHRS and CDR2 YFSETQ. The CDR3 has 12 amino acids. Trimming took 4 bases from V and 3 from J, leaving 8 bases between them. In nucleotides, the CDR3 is TGCGCCAGCAGCCCGGACAGCTACGAGCAGTACTTC. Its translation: CASSPDSYEQYF.

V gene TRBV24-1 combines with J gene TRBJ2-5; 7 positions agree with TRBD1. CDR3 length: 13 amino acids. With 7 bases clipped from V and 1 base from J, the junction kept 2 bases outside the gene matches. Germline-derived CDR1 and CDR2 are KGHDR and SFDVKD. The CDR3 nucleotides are TGTGCCACCAGCGGGGACAGCCAAGAGACCCAGTACTTC. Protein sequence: CATSGDSQETQYF.

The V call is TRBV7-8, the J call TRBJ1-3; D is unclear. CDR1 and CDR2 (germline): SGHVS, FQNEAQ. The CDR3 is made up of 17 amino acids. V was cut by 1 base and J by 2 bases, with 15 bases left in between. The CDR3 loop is CASSLVAGVQTGNTIYF. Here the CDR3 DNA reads TGTGCCAGCAGCTTAGTCGCGGGTGTTCAGACTGGAAACACCATATATTTT. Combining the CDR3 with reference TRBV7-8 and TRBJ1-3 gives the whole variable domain GAGVSQSPRYKVAKRGQDVALRCDPISGHVSLFWYQQALGQGPEFLTYFQNEAQLDKSGLPSDRFFAERPEGSVSTLKIQRTQQEDSAVYLCASSLVAGVQTGNTIYFGEGSWLTVV.

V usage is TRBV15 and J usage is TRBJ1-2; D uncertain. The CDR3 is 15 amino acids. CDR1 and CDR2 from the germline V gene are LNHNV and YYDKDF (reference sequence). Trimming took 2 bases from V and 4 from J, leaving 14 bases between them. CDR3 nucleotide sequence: TGTGCCACCAGCAGACCCCCGCCCGGGGTCTATGGCTACACCTTC. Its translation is CATSRPPPGVYGYTF.

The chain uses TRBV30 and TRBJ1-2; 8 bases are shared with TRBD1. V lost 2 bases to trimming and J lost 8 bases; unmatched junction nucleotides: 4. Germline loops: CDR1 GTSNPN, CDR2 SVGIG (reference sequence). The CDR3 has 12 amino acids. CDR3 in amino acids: CAWSSGTGGYTF. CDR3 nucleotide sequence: TGTGCCTGGAGTTCCGGGACAGGCGGCTACACCTTC.

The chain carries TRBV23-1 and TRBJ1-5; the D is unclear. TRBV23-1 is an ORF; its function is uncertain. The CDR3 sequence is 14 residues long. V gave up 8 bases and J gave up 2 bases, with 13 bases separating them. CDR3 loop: CASPYIPRNQPQHF. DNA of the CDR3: TGCGCCAGCCCTTACATCCCCCGCAATCAGCCCCAGCATTTT.

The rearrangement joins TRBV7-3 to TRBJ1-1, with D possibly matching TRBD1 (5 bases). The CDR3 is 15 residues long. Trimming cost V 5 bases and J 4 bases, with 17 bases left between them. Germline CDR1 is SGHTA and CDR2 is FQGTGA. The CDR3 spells CASSPSGGSGTEAFF. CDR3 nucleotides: TGTGCCAGCAGCCCCTCCGGGGGAAGCGGCACTGAAGCTTTCTTT.

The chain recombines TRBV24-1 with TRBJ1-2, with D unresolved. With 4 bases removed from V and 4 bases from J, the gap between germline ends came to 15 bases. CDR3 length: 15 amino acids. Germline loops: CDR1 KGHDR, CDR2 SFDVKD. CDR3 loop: CATSDPVTQFYGYTF. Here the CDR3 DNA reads TGTGCCACCAGTGACCCCGTGACACAGTTCTATGGCTACACCTTC.

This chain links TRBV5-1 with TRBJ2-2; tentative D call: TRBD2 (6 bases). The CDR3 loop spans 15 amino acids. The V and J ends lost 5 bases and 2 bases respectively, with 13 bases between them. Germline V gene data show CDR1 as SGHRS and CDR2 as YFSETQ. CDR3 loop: CASSQRGFNTGELFF. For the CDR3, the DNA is TGCGCCAGCAGTCAACGGGGGTTTAACACCGGGGAGCTGTTTTTT.

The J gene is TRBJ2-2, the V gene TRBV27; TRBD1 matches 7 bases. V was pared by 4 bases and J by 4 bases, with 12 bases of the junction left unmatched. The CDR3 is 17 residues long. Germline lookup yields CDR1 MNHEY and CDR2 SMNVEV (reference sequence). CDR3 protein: CASSSGQAIGVTGELFF. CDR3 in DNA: TGTGCCAGCAGTTCCGGACAGGCCATCGGGGTCACCGGGGAGCTGTTTTTT.

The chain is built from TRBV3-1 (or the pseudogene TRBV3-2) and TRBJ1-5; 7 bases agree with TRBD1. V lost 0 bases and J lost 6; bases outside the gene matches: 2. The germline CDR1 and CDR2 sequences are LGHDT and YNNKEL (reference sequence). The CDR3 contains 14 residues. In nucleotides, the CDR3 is TGTGCCAGCAGCCAAGATGACAGGGCTCAGCCCCAGCATTTT. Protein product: CASSQDDRAQPQHF.

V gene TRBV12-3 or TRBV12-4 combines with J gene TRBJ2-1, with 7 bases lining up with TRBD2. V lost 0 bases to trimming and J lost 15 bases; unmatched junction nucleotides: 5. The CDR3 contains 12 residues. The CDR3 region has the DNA TGTGCCAGCAGTTTAGCGCTAGCGGAAACGTTCTTC. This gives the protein CASSLALAETFF.

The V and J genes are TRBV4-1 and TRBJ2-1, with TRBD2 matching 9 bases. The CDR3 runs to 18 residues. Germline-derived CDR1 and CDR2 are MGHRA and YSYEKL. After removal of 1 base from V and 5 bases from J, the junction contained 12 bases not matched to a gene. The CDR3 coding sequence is TGCGCCAGCAGCCAAGGCCTAGTTCGGCGGGAGGGCCACAATGAGCAGTTCTTC. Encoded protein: CASSQGLVRREGHNEQFF.

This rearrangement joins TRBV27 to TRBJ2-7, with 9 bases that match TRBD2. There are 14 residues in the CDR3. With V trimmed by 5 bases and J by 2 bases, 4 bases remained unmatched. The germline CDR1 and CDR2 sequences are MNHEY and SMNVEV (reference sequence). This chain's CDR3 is CASSRTSGPYEQYF. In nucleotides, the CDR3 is TGTGCCAGCAGTCGCACTAGCGGGCCCTACGAGCAGTACTTC.

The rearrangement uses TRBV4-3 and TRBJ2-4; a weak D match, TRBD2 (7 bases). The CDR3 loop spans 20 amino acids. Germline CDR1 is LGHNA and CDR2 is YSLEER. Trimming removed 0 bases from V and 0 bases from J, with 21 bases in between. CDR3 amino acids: CASSQEASGIGGLAKNIQYF. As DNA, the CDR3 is TGCGCCAGCAGCCAAGAAGCTTCGGGTATCGGGGGGCTAGCCAAAAACATTCAGTACTTC.

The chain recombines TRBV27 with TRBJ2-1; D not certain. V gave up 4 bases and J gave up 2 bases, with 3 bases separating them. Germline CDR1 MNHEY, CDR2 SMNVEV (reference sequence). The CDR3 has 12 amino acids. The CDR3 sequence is CASSSAYNEQFF. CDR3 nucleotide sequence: TGTGCCAGCAGTTCCGCCTACAATGAGCAGTTCTTC.

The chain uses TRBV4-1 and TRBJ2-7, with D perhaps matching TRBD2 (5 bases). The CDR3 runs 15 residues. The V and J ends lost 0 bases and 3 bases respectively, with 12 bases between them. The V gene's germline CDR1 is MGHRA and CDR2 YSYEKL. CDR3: CASSQEEEGSYEQYF. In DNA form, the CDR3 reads TGCGCCAGCAGCCAAGAGGAAGAGGGAAGCTACGAGCAGTACTTC.

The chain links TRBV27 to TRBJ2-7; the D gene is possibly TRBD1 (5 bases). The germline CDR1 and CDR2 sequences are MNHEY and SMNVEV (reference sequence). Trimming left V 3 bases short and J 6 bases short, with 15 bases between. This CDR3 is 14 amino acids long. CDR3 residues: CASSLGRRTGEQYF. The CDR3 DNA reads TGTGCCAGCAGTTTGGGGCGACGAACGGGCGAGCAGTACTTC.

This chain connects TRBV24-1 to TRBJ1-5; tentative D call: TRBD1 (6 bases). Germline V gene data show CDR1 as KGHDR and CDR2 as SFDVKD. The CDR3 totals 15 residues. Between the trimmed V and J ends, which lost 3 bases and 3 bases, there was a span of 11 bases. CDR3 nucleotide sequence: TGTGCCACCAGTGATAATGACAGGTACAATCAGCCCCAGCATTTT. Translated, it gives CATSDNDRYNQPQHF.

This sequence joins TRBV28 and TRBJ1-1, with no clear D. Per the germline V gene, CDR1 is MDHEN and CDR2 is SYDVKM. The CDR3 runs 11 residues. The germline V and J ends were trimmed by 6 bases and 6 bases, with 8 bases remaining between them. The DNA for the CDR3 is TGTGCCAGCAGCGGGAGGGCTGAAGCTTTCTTT. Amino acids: CASSGRAEAFF. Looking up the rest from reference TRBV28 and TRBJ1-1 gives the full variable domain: DVKVTQSSRYLVKRTGEKVFLECVQDMDHENMFWYRQDPGLGLRLIYFSYDVKMKEKGDIPEGYSVSREKKERFSLILESASTNQTSMYLCASSGRAEAFFGQGTRLTVV.

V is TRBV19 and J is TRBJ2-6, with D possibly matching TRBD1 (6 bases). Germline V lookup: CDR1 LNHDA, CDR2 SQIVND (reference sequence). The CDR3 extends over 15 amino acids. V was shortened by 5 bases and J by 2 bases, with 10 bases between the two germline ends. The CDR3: CASSYDRPGANVLTF. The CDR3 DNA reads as TGTGCCAGTAGTTACGACAGGCCTGGGGCCAACGTCCTGACTTTC.